Listed here are 18 T cell receptor beta chains from one sample, sequenced in a study of shared clonotypes between healthy human individuals. Assay: immunoSEQ multiplex PCR; the TCRdb copy retains only in-frame clones and omits some. The repertoire holds over a million clones, with 95% to 97% as singletons. The sample taken for sequencing was naive CD4+ T cells sorted from blood. Subset denoted: CD45RA+ positively selected. These receptor sequences come from a young man in good health.

The V and J genes are TRBV30 and TRBJ2-2; no firm D call. The CDR3 runs to 13 residues. Germline V gene data show CDR1 as GTSNPN and CDR2 as SVGIG (reference sequence). V lost 5 bases, J lost 7 bases, and 14 bases lay in between. The CDR3 region has the DNA TGTGCCTGGGTAAAACCTGATGGCGGGGAGCTGTTTTTT. Protein product: CAWVKPDGGELFF.

In DNA, the CDR3 is TGTGCCAGCAGCCCAACGGCAGGGATTACCTCTGGGGCCAACGTCCTGACTTTC. Amino acid sequence: CASSPTAGITSGANVLTF. This sequence joins TRBV28 and TRBJ2-6; D perhaps matches TRBD1 (5 bases). This CDR3 has 18 residues. Trimming stripped 6 bases from V and 0 bases from J, with 18 bases between. Germline V CDR1 and CDR2: MDHEN, SYDVKM. The full variable domain, completed using reference TRBV28 and TRBJ2-6, is DVKVTQSSRYLVKRTGEKVFLECVQDMDHENMFWYRQDPGLGLRLIYFSYDVKMKEKGDIPEGYSVSREKKERFSLILESASTNQTSMYLCASSPTAGITSGANVLTFGAGSRLTVL.

The CDR3 DNA follows: TGCAGCGTTGTGGTGGGCTTGAACACTGAAGCTTTCTTT. It codes for CSVVVGLNTEAFF. This rearrangement joins TRBV29-1 to TRBJ1-1; no firm D call. Germline V CDR1 and CDR2: SQVTM, ANQGSEA. V lost 4 bases, J lost 0 bases, and 9 bases lay in between. The CDR3 loop spans 13 amino acids.

On this clone: Other DNA sequences of this sample code for an identical CDR3. The chain carries TRBV14 and TRBJ1-1; D not certain. The length of the CDR3 is 13 residues. V was pared by 4 bases and J by 4 bases, with 10 bases between. Germline values: CDR1 SGHDN, CDR2 FVKESK. CDR3 sequence reads: CASSLRAGTEAFF. In nucleotides, the CDR3 is TGTGCCAGCAGCCTCCGAGCAGGCACTGAAGCTTTCTTT.

The chain couples TRBV19 to TRBJ2-5; 12 bases match TRBD2. V lost 6 bases to trimming and J lost 1 base; unmatched junction nucleotides: 9. This CDR3 has 17 amino acids. The germline V gene encodes CDR1 LNHDA and CDR2 SQIVND (reference sequence). CDR3 loop: CASSRRLAGVRQETQYF. DNA of the CDR3: TGTGCCAGTAGCAGGCGACTAGCGGGAGTTCGCCAAGAGACCCAGTACTTC.

The CDR3 nucleotides are TGTGCCAGCAGCTTAACATCCAGGGGGTACACAGATACGCAGTATTTT. Residues: CASSLTSRGYTDTQYF. The chain has TRBV7-3 and TRBJ2-3; 7 positions match TRBD1. The CDR3 contains 16 residues. Germline-derived CDR1 and CDR2 are SGHTA and FQGTGA. V lost 0 bases to trimming and J lost 2 bases; unmatched junction nucleotides: 5.

V usage is TRBV5-4 and J usage is TRBJ2-5; 7 bases agree with TRBD2. This CDR3 region has 18 residues. Germline values: CDR1 SGHNT, CDR2 YYREEE (reference sequence). Trimming took 0 bases from V and 4 from J; bases not matched to a gene: 15. Written as DNA, the CDR3 is TGTGCCAGCAGCTTGGGAGCAATGGGGCTAGCGGTGGGAGAGACCCAGTACTTC. This sequence encodes CASSLGAMGLAVGETQYF.

The chain carries TRBV10-3 and TRBJ2-7; 12 bases are a match to TRBD1. The CDR3 sequence is 16 residues long. Germline CDR1 and CDR2: ENHRY and SYGVKD. V gave up 5 bases and J gave up 2 bases; unmatched junction bases: 7. The CDR3 nucleotides are TGTGCCATCAGTCCCGGGACAGGGGGCGCGGCCTACGAGCAGTACTTC. This encodes CAISPGTGGAAYEQYF.

The chain combines TRBV6-4 with TRBJ2-2; D ambiguous. Germline V lookup: CDR1 MRHNA, CDR2 SNTAGT. V lost 5 bases and J lost 0, with 13 bases in between. The CDR3 contains 16 residues. CDR3 loop: CASSHTQAANTGELFF. The CDR3 DNA follows: TGTGCCAGCAGTCATACTCAAGCAGCGAACACCGGGGAGCTGTTTTTT.

This sequence joins TRBV15 and TRBJ2-1; 12 positions match TRBD2. The CDR3 runs to 18 residues. Germline V gene data show CDR1 as LNHNV and CDR2 as YYDKDF (reference sequence). Trimming cost V 0 bases and J 5 bases; bases outside gene matches: 8. CDR3 nucleotides: TGTGCCACCAGCAGAGAACGATTCAGGACTAGCGGGAACAATGAGCAGTTCTTC. Amino acid sequence: CATSRERFRTSGNNEQFF. The full variable domain, its missing parts supplied by reference TRBV15 and TRBJ2-1, is DAMVIQNPRYQVTQFGKPVTLSCSQTLNHNVMYWYQQKSSQAPKLLFHYYDKDFNNEADTPDNFQSRRPNTSFCFLDIRSPGLGDTAMYLCATSRERFRTSGNNEQFFGPGTRLTVL.

As to this clone: The same CDR3 can be traced to other DNA sequences in this sample. CDR3 sequence (DNA): TGTGCCAGCAGCTTTCGATCAGATACGCAGTATTTT. It yields the protein CASSFRSDTQYF. The V gene is TRBV7-9, the J gene TRBJ2-3; no definite D call. This CDR3 comprises 12 residues. Germline V gives CDR1 SEHNR, CDR2 FQNEAQ (reference sequence). V shed 3 bases and J shed 4 bases, with 5 bases lying between them.

The rearrangement joins TRBV25-1 to TRBJ1-2; 9 nucleotides line up with TRBD1. CDR3 size: 15 residues. The junction had 2 bases not matched to a gene; V was cut back by 1 base and J by 2 bases. Germline V gene data show CDR1 as MGHDK and CDR2 as SYGVNS. CDR3 amino acids: CASSEFGTGNYGYTF. The CDR3 bases are TGTGCCAGCAGTGAATTCGGGACAGGGAACTATGGCTACACCTTC.

The V and J genes are TRBV9 and TRBJ2-1, with a tentative D call TRBD1 (6 bases). The germline V gene encodes CDR1 SGDLS and CDR2 YYNGEE. Trimming stripped 1 base from V and 6 bases from J, with 11 bases between. This CDR3 has 14 amino acids. The CDR3 sequence: CASSVIGGSNEQFF. Here the CDR3 DNA reads TGTGCCAGCAGCGTAATTGGGGGCAGCAATGAGCAGTTCTTC.

The rearrangement links TRBV19 to TRBJ1-5; D uncertain. The CDR3 loop spans 15 amino acids. V lost 4 bases and J lost 0, with 10 bases in between. The germline V gene has CDR1 LNHDA and CDR2 SQIVND (reference sequence). CDR3 in amino acids: CASSNRSYSNQPQHF. DNA for the CDR3: TGTGCCAGTAGTAACCGCAGCTATAGCAATCAGCCCCAGCATTTT.

The gene calls are TRBV10-3 and TRBJ2-7; TRBD1 matches 7 bases. This CDR3 contains 12 residues. The germline CDR1 and CDR2 sequences are ENHRY and SYGVKD. The ends lost 7 bases at V and 5 bases at J; junction bases unmatched: 5. As DNA, the CDR3 is TGTGCCATCAAAGAAGGGGGCCACGAGCAGTACTTC. Amino acids: CAIKEGGHEQYF.

Of note for this clone: The sample has other DNA sequences that encode this CDR3 too. This chain links TRBV27 with TRBJ1-1; a possible D gene is TRBD1 (6 bases). The CDR3 runs to 13 residues. V shed 1 base and J shed 6 bases, with 9 bases lying between them. Germline loops: CDR1 MNHEY, CDR2 SMNVEV (reference sequence). The DNA for the CDR3 is TGTGCCAGCAGTTTATTGGGGGGCGCTGAAGCTTTCTTT. Its translation is CASSLLGGAEAFF.

V usage is TRBV5-8 and J usage is TRBJ1-1, with unresolved D. Germline V gene sequence: CDR1 SGHTS, CDR2 YDEGEE. The CDR3 loop spans 12 amino acids. The V and J ends lost 2 bases and 6 bases respectively, with 8 bases between them. CDR3 loop: CASSLRRAEAFF. The CDR3 DNA is TGTGCCAGCAGCTTAAGGAGGGCTGAAGCTTTCTTT. Full variable domain (remainder filled in from reference TRBV5-8 and TRBJ1-1): EAGVTQSPTHLIKTRGQQATLRCSPISGHTSVYWYQQALGLGLQFLLWYDEGEERNRGNFPPRFSGRQFPNYSSELNVNALELEDSALYLCASSLRRAEAFFGQGTRLTVV.

The V call is TRBV29-1, the J call TRBJ2-3, with 9 bases that match TRBD2. This CDR3 contains 16 residues. CDR1 is SQVTM, CDR2 ANQGSEA, per germline. Trimming took 6 bases from V and 1 from J; bases not matched to a gene: 11. The DNA for the CDR3 is TGCAGCGTCGACCCAATTAGCGGGAGAGGCACAGATACGCAGTATTTT. Translated: CSVDPISGRGTDTQYF.